The sequence of this T cell receptor beta chain was determined in a study of blood T cell repertoires in COVID-19 (dated by TCRdb to 2018 to 2021). With respect to the entire study: Samples covering the acute and convalescent phases of COVID-19 were provided by collaborators in the United States, Italy and Spain. The dataset comprised deeply sampled blood TCRbeta repertoires from subjects exposed to, actively infected with, or recovered from COVID-19. The material from the prospective study consisted of cDNA or gDNA derived from T cells, B-cell-depleted T cells, or PBMCs. A de-identified subject ID, COVID-19 status, age in years and sex were almost always included in the sample metadata. Samples came from the ongoing ImmuneRACE study (first 160 participants) plus 1,254 subjects from 6 global collaborators. Where HLA class I and class II types were available, the types were taken from metadata supplied by the sample provider, not from assay-based typing. The repertoires were released in a freely available public database intended as a resource for research on the immune response to SARS-CoV-2.

General conclusions and limits of the study: How much clinical and demographic metadata was included differed by source and by participant, and the metadata was provided uncurated.

TCRbeta CDR3 regions were amplified from genomic DNA using the immunoSEQ Assay, a bias-controlled multiplex PCR. The authors processed their data as follows. Within the assay, amplification of reference gene primers was used to estimate how many nucleated cells each sample contained. Sequence reads were collapsed and filtered to measure the absolute abundance of every unique TCRbeta CDR3 rearrangement. Productive Simpson clonality was computed per sample as the square root of Simpson's diversity index over productive rearrangements. TCRdb took this table from immuneACCESS and kept in-frame rearrangements with V and J called. Such tables lack part of the clones; where checked against another copy, unresolved V genes explain under half of the gap, and the rest is unexplained. Clone size and V and J calls were adopted from that table, with D and trimming inferred from the DNA. The sample records around 62,000 clones, roughly 88% of which are singletons. Of the sample, around 3.6% is held by the ten largest clones.

Comment on this clone: No antigen is known for it. No quality values exist for individual bases; no much larger clone is one base distant.

The CDR1 and CDR2 encoded by the germline V gene (reference sequence) are LNHDA and SQIVND. The junction shows trimming of 5 bases on V and 5 bases on J, plus 13 bases between the germline ends. Measured from the cysteine to the phenylalanine, the CDR3 is 13 residues long. Only the CDR3 portion is preserved as DNA: 39 bases, with reading frame beginning at the first base. Each collaborating institution followed its own protocols to collect whole blood in K2EDTA tubes. For TCRbeta analysis, collaborator samples were shipped as frozen whole blood, as isolated PBMCs, or as DNA extracted from either sample type.

Sequencing was done on a sample of peripheral blood. The chain links TRBV19 with TRBJ2-7; no D gene can be assigned with confidence. The receptor was isolated from a human donor in a cohort sampled during active COVID-19. The DNA is as follows: TGTGCCAGTAGTTCGGCAGGATCGCACGAGCAGTACTTC. It codes for CASSSAGSHEQYF.